The T cell receptor (beta chain) described here comes from a study of cytotoxic CD8 clonotypes in ibrutinib-treated CLL. Study context: In all, about 11 patients were relapsed/refractory, fewer than 16 were treatment-naive and 17 to 18 were IGHV unmutated.

This CDR3 is built from 15 residues. This clone has just a few counts. Using immunoSEQ multiplex PCR, the repertoire was profiled, and TCRdb retains in-frame clones only, with some absent. The table lists just over 200,000 clones, nearly 80% of them singletons, with about an eighth in the top ten. The chain uses TRBV21-1 and TRBJ1-4. TRBV21-1 is assigned pseudogene status. This TCR derives from a human donor with chronic lymphocytic leukemia. Sample: PBMCs, taken after 12 months of ibrutinib treatment. CDR3 protein: CARRFGRRQDEKLFF. The CDR3 DNA reads as TGTGCCAGGCGATTCGGGCGGAGGCAGGATGAAAAACTGTTTTTT.